Included here is one T cell receptor (beta chain) sequence, with context. Its antigen remains unidentified. Data came from immunoSEQ multiplex PCR; TCRdb stores just in-frame clones and leaves some out. This repertoire shows around 28,000 clones, around four fifths found once; its top ten account for more than 0.95%. The source of the sample is a study of graft-versus-host responses after intestinal transplantation. About the study: Multivisceral, liver-intestinal, or isolated intestinal grafts were transplanted into recipients. Uniformly, recipients were administered anti-thymocyte globulin induction with subsequent tacrolimus and steroids for approximately three years.

CDR1 is ENHRY, CDR2 SYGVKD, per germline. This CDR3 is 15 amino acids long. Trimming removed 6 bases from V and 4 bases from J; junction bases left unmatched: 8. Broader study findings: GvH clones were identified in recipient marrow, with some first appearing in ileum or blood.

The source is a human patient who received an intestinal transplant, so some T cells may come from the graft donor. Sequenced here: PBMCs, sampled almost 29 days after intestinal transplant. The V call is TRBV10-3, the J call TRBJ2-5; 10 bases line up with TRBD2. The chain's CDR3 is CAISASSSGGETQYF. CDR3 bases: TGTGCCATCAGCGCATCTTCTAGCGGGGGAGAGACCCAGTACTTC.